This T cell receptor (beta chain) was found in a study of blood T cell repertoires in COVID-19. The wider study: COVID-19 samples from acute and convalescent phases originated in the United States, Italy and Spain. Sources were T cells, B-cell-depleted T cells, or PBMCs; the material itself was cDNA or gDNA.

This CDR3 is 13 amino acids long. V was clipped by 5 bases and J by 4 bases; unmatched bases: 2. From germline, CDR1 is LNHDA and CDR2 SQIVND (reference sequence). This clone has more than one count but fewer than ten. Per the original data handling: Reference gene primer amplification yielded estimated nucleated cell counts. The data were produced by immunoSEQ multiplex PCR, yet TCRdb's version contains in-frame clones alone and is incomplete. V and J calls and clone size are copied from that table; D and trimming were computed from the DNA. There are tens of thousands of clones in the sample; 75% to 90% occur only once, and roughly 20% lies in the top ten.

The chain uses TRBV19 and TRBJ2-7, with 10 nucleotides matching TRBD2. The material sequenced was peripheral blood. The TCR originated in a human donor in a cohort sampled during active COVID-19. CDR3 sequence (DNA): TGTGCCAGTAGTTTACTAGCGGGGTACGAGCAGTACTTC. It translates to CASSLLAGYEQYF.